This T cell receptor beta chain was captured by sequencing in a study of naive and memory T cell subsets. Two oligonucleotides, mixed equimolar, formed the beta constant-region primer covering TRBC1 and TRBC2. TCRdb re-called the UMI-ligation and nested PCR reads through MiXCR, storing one row per CDR3 protein. The profile covers around 160,000 distinct CDR3 sequences, with over 15% appearing a single time and about 0.14% taken by the ten largest. Germline-derived CDR1 and CDR2 are LGHDT and YNNKEL (reference sequence). With 4 bases removed from V and 6 bases from J, the gap between germline ends came to 13 bases. The CDR3 spans 13 residues.

The sample was naive CD4+ T cells from blood. The chain couples TRBV3-1 to TRBJ2-7; no firm D call. The receptor's source is a human donor in good health. The CDR3 DNA follows: TGTGCCAGCAGCCCTAGACGAGTGGGCGAGCAGTACTTC. Translation: CASSPRRVGEQYF.